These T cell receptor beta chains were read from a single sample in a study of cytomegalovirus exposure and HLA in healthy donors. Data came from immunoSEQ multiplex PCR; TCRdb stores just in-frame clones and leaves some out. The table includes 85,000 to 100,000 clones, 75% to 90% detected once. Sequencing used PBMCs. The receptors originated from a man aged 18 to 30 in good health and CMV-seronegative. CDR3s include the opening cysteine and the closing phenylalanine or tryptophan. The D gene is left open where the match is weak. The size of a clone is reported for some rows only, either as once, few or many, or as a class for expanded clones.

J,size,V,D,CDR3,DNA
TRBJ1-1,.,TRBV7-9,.,CASSLASGEAFF,TGTGCCAGCAGCTTAGCCAGCGGTGAAGCTTTCTTT
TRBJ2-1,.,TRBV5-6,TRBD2,CASSLLTSGRTWEQFF,TGTGCCAGCAGCTTGTTAACTAGCGGGAGGACCTGGGAGCAGTTCTTC
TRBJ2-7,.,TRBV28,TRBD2,CASIESGLDGGRSTYEQYF,TGTGCCAGCATCGAGAGTGGTTTAGATGGCGGGAGAAGCACCTACGAGCAGTACTTC
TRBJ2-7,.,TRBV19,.,CASSMSGVGPLRYEQYF,TGTGCCAGTAGTATGTCCGGGGTGGGCCCGCTGAGGTACGAGCAGTACTTC
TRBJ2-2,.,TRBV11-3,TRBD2,CASSLGTSGAGELFF,TGTGCCAGCAGCCTCGGGACTAGCGGGGCCGGGGAGCTGTTTTTT
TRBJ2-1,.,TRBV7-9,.,CASSPGLGPRANEQFF,TGTGCCAGCAGCCCAGGGTTGGGGCCCAGAGCTAATGAGCAGTTCTTC
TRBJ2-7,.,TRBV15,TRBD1,CATSRDTGTGSYEQYF,TGTGCCACCAGCAGAGATACCGGGACAGGGTCCTACGAGCAGTACTTC
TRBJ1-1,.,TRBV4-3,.,CASSQDWGTGHMNTEAFF,TGCGCCAGCAGCCAAGATTGGGGTACTGGACACATGAACACTGAAGCTTTCTTT
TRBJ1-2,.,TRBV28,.,CASTATYNYGYTF,TGTGCCAGCACCGCAACATACAACTATGGCTACACCTTC
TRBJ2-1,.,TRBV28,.,CASSDSSPDNEQFF,TGTGCCAGCAGCGACTCCAGCCCCGACAATGAGCAGTTCTTC
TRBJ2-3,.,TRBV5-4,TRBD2,CASSLSGLAGGRIDTQYF,TGTGCCAGCAGCTTGAGTGGCCTAGCGGGAGGGCGCATCGATACGCAGTATTTT
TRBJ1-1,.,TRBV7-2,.,CASSPYRVVTEAFF,TGTGCCAGCAGCCCGTACAGGGTGGTCACTGAAGCTTTCTTT
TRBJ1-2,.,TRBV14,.,CASSQGRPRRTSYGYTF,TGTGCCAGCAGCCAAGGGAGACCTAGGAGGACGTCGTATGGCTACACCTTC
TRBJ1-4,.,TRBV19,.,CASRPRGFQEKLFF,TGTGCCAGTAGGCCGAGGGGGTTTCAGGAAAAACTGTTTTTT
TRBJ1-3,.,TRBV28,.,CASSSGLVGNTIYF,TGTGCCAGCAGTTCAGGGTTGGTTGGAAACACCATATATTTT
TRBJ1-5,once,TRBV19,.,CASSGVRHQPQHF,TGTGCCAGTAGCGGAGTCAGACATCAGCCCCAGCATTTT
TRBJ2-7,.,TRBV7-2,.,CASSLAGQTYEQYF,TGTGCCAGCAGCTTGGCGGGACAGACCTACGAGCAGTACTTC
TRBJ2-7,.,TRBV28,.,CASSFEPGQIYEQYF,TGTGCCAGCAGTTTTGAGCCCGGACAGATCTACGAGCAGTACTTC
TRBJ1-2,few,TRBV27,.,CASSLGVNYGYTF,TGTGCCAGCAGTTTGGGAGTGAACTATGGCTACACCTTC
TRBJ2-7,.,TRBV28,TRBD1,CASSPGGTAIYEQYF,TGTGCCAGCAGTCCAGGGGGTACAGCGATCTACGAGCAGTACTTC
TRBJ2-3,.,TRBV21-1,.,CASSPGNYSLTDTQYF,TGTGCCAGCAGCCCGGGAAATTACAGTCTAACAGATACGCAGTATTTT
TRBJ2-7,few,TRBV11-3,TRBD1,CASSRTGDEQYF,TGTGCCAGCAGCCGGACAGGGGACGAGCAGTACTTC
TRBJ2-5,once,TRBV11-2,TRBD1,CASSPTGVGETQYF,TGTGCCAGCAGCCCGACAGGGGTCGGAGAGACCCAGTACTTC
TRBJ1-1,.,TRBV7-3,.,CASSSTVNTEAFF,TGTGCCAGCAGCAGTACAGTGAACACTGAAGCTTTCTTT
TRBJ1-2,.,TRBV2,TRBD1,CASSDLGVPRTGSGYTF,TGTGCCAGCAGTGATCTGGGAGTGCCAAGGACAGGGTCCGGCTACACCTTC
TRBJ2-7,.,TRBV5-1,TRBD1,CASSSLTGGIYEQYF,TGCGCCAGCAGCTCGTTGACAGGGGGCATTTACGAGCAGTACTTC
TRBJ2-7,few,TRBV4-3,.,CASSQELISGIEQYF,TGCGCCAGCAGCCAAGAGTTAATTAGCGGTATCGAGCAGTACTTC
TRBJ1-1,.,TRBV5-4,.,CATGQRNTEAFF,TGTGCCACTGGACAGCGGAACACTGAAGCTTTCTTT
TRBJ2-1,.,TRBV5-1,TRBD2,CASSLPPLAGQREQFF,TGCGCCAGCAGCTTGCCCCCACTAGCGGGACAAAGAGAGCAGTTCTTC
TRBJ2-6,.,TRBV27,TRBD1,CASSPRTGFISGANVLTF,TGTGCCAGCAGTCCCCGGACAGGGTTTATCTCTGGGGCCAACGTCCTGACTTTC
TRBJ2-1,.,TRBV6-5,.,CASSYDSSYNEQFF,TGTGCCAGCAGTTATGATAGCTCCTACAATGAGCAGTTCTTC
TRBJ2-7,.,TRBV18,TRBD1,CASSTGGSYEQYF,TGTGCCAGCTCCACAGGGGGCTCCTACGAGCAGTACTTC
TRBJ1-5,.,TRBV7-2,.,CASSLFGQNDQPQHF,TGTGCCAGCAGCTTGTTCGGACAGAATGATCAGCCCCAGCATTTT
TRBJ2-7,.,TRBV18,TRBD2,CASSPERLAEAYEQYF,TGTGCCAGCTCACCCGAAAGACTAGCGGAAGCCTACGAGCAGTACTTC
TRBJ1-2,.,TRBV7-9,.,CASSLVTGDGYTF,TGTGCCAGCAGCTTAGTGACGGGGGACGGCTACACCTTC
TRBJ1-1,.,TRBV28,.,CASSTPQQGRAEAFF,TGTGCCAGCAGTACCCCGCAGCAGGGCCGGGCTGAAGCTTTCTTT